One and the same sample provided the 26 T cell receptor beta chains below, sequenced in a study of blood T cell repertoires in COVID-19. Here immunoSEQ multiplex PCR was the method, and the copy in TCRdb shows in-frame clones only, minus some. This table has roughly 100,000 clones, about nine tenths appearing once. Sequencing was done on a sample of peripheral blood. All receptors derive from a man aged 50-60 years with acute or convalescent COVID-19.

This rearrangement joins TRBV11-2 to TRBJ2-7; 7 nucleotides match TRBD1. Trimming took 1 base from V and 5 from J; bases not matched to a gene: 8. The CDR3 is 15 residues long. Per germline, CDR1 SGHAT and CDR2 FQNNGV. Here the CDR3 DNA reads TGTGCCAGCAGCTTAGTTTGGACAGGAACGAACGAGCAGTACTTC. Amino acid sequence: CASSLVWTGTNEQYF.

The sample holds one count of this clone. The rearrangement links TRBV5-1 to TRBJ1-5; maybe TRBD1 (6 bases). The CDR3 covers 13 residues. V lost 4 bases and J 8 bases, leaving 13 bases between the germline ends. Germline CDR1 and CDR2: SGHRS and YFSETQ. CDR3 amino acids: CASSTGEGEPQHF. CDR3 nucleotides: TGCGCCAGCAGCACAGGAGAGGGGGAGCCCCAGCATTTT.

This chain connects TRBV29-1 to TRBJ2-1, with 9 positions matching TRBD1. This CDR3 has 13 residues. The germline V gene has CDR1 SQVTM and CDR2 ANQGSEA. Germline trimming cut 1 base from V and 7 bases from J; bases unmatched to any gene: 2. For the CDR3, the DNA is TGCAGCGTTGAAGCCGGGACAGGGAATGAGCAGTTCTTC. Amino acid sequence: CSVEAGTGNEQFF.

This clone has just one count. This rearrangement joins TRBV5-1 to TRBJ2-1, with TRBD2 identical over 7 bases. The CDR3 is 16 residues long. V gave up 3 bases and J gave up 6 bases; unmatched junction bases: 12. CDR1 is SGHRS and CDR2 is YFSETQ in the germline V gene. The CDR3 bases are TGCGCCAGCAGCTCATTGAGCGGGATCGTCTCCAATGAGCAGTTCTTC. It codes for CASSSLSGIVSNEQFF.

The chain links TRBV4-3 to TRBJ2-3, with D possibly TRBD2 on 5 matching bases. Germline assignment: CDR1 LGHNA and CDR2 YSLEER. The CDR3 is 15 amino acids. V shed 0 bases and J shed 2 bases, with 9 bases lying between them. Here the CDR3 DNA reads TGCGCCAGCAGCCAAGATATCGGGGTCACAGATACGCAGTATTTT. Translation: CASSQDIGVTDTQYF.

This chain connects TRBV6-2 or TRBV6-3 to TRBJ2-7; 13 positions agree with TRBD2. The CDR3 runs to 16 residues. V shed 5 bases, J shed 0 bases, and the junction held 4 bases outside the gene matches. CDR1 MNHEY and CDR2 SVGEGT come from the germline V gene. In DNA, the CDR3 is TGTGCCAGCAGTCGGACTAGCGGGGGTCTCTCCTACGAGCAGTACTTC. Its protein product is CASSRTSGGLSYEQYF.

The V and J genes are TRBV14 and TRBJ1-1; D not certain. V lost 1 base to trimming and J lost 9 bases, with 9 bases between them. The CDR3 is 12 amino acids. Germline V lookup: CDR1 SGHDN, CDR2 FVKESK. The CDR3 region has the DNA TGTGCCAGCAGCCAAGGGAGGTGGCAAGCTTTCTTT. This encodes CASSQGRWQAFF.

The chain combines TRBV6-6 with TRBJ2-7; 8 nucleotides agree with TRBD1. Germline V lookup: CDR1 MNHNY, CDR2 SVGAGI (reference sequence). With V trimmed by 2 bases and J by 5 bases, 11 bases remained unmatched. This CDR3 spans 16 amino acids. CDR3 nucleotide sequence: TGTGCCAGCAGTTACCCGTACGGACAGGGTCCGAACGAGCAGTACTTC. Protein: CASSYPYGQGPNEQYF.

The CDR3 bases are TGTGCCAGCAGCTCCAACGGGGGACCCTATGGCTACACCTTC. This gives the protein CASSSNGGPYGYTF. The genes are TRBV5-8 and TRBJ1-2; D might be TRBD1 (5 bases). Deletions cut 3 bases from V and 4 bases from J, with 13 bases between. The CDR3 loop spans 14 amino acids. Germline CDR1 and CDR2: SGHTS and YDEGEE.

The chain recombines TRBV3-1 (or the pseudogene TRBV3-2) with TRBJ1-1; perhaps TRBD1 as D (5 bases). Trimming cost V 4 bases and J 8 bases, with 14 bases left between them. The CDR3 is made up of 13 amino acids. Germline V CDR1 and CDR2: LGHDT, YNNKEL (reference sequence). CDR3: CASSLRVPAEAFF. CDR3 DNA: TGTGCCAGCAGCCTCAGGGTACCGGCCGAAGCTTTCTTT.

V is TRBV12-3 or TRBV12-4 and J is TRBJ2-3; perhaps TRBD1 as D (5 bases). V was clipped by 6 bases and J by 8 bases, with 12 bases between them. This CDR3 has 12 residues. CDR3 loop: CASSRTWGTQYF. The CDR3 DNA reads TGTGCCAGCAGCCGGACATGGGGTACGCAGTATTTT.

The chain combines TRBV6-5 with TRBJ1-3; D is possibly TRBD1 (5 bases). Germline CDR1 and CDR2: MNHEY and SVGAGI. The V gene lost 6 bases and the J gene lost 4 bases, with 16 bases spanning the gap. The CDR3 loop spans 15 amino acids. CDR3 loop: CASRPTGTQGNTIYF. The CDR3, as DNA: TGTGCCAGCAGGCCCACCGGGACTCAGGGAAACACCATATATTTT.

CDR3 bases: TGCAGTGCTGGGGAAGGGGGGACCCAGTACTTC. Amino acid sequence: CSAGEGGTQYF. The gene calls are TRBV20-1 and TRBJ2-5; D is possibly TRBD1 (6 bases). Trimming shortened V by 5 bases and J by 7 bases, and 11 bases separated the two germline ends. Germline-derived CDR1 and CDR2 are DFQATT and SNEGSKA (reference sequence). The CDR3 extends over 11 amino acids.

A single count supports this clone. The rearrangement links TRBV27 to TRBJ1-6; a weak D match, TRBD1 (5 bases). Germline lookup yields CDR1 MNHEY and CDR2 SMNVEV (reference sequence). The CDR3 totals 14 residues. Trimming left V 4 bases short and J 6 bases short, with 10 bases between. Written as DNA, the CDR3 is TGTGCCAGCAGTTCGATGGGGGGTAATTCACCCCTCCACTTT. It is translated as CASSSMGGNSPLHF.

The table lists this clone with a few counts. This chain links TRBV11-2 with TRBJ2-2; D is possibly TRBD1 (6 bases). V gave up 1 base and J gave up 5 bases, with 14 bases separating them. The germline CDR1 and CDR2 sequences are SGHAT and FQNNGV. CDR3 length: 16 amino acids. The CDR3 sequence is CASSLGLGAPTGELFF. CDR3 bases: TGTGCCAGCAGCTTAGGGCTGGGGGCGCCAACCGGGGAGCTGTTTTTT.

CDR3 region: CASRLLSGGGGTDTQYF. The CDR3 DNA reads TGTGCCAGCAGACTCCTCTCAGGGGGCGGGGGCACAGATACGCAGTATTTT. The chain links TRBV27 to TRBJ2-3, with 8 bases that match TRBD1. This CDR3 is built from 17 residues. After removal of 6 bases from V and 1 base from J, the junction contained 12 bases not matched to a gene. Germline lookup yields CDR1 MNHEY and CDR2 SMNVEV (reference sequence).

The chain is built from TRBV6-1 and TRBJ1-1; D remains unclear. There are 14 residues in the CDR3. Germline CDR1 is MNHNS and CDR2 is SASEGT. V lost 0 bases and J lost 6, with 11 bases in between. The chain's CDR3 is CASSEASGRAEAFF. CDR3 nucleotide sequence: TGTGCCAGCAGTGAAGCGAGTGGGAGAGCTGAAGCTTTCTTT.

The genes are TRBV4-1 and TRBJ2-2; TRBD2 matches at 10 bases. The germline V gene encodes CDR1 MGHRA and CDR2 YSYEKL. Unmatched junction bases numbered 15, after V lost 1 base and J lost 4 bases. The length of the CDR3 is 20 residues. The CDR3 reads CASSQGQSASSGSGTGELFF. CDR3 DNA sequence: TGCGCCAGCAGCCAAGGACAGTCGGCATCTAGCGGGAGCGGCACCGGGGAGCTGTTTTTT.

The table lists this clone with a count of one. The rearrangement joins TRBV19 to TRBJ1-6; tentatively, D is TRBD1 (5 bases). Trimming cost V 2 bases and J 2 bases, with 10 bases left between them. From germline, CDR1 is LNHDA and CDR2 SQIVND (reference sequence). The CDR3 is 16 amino acids. The CDR3 protein is CASSISAGTYNSPLHF. The DNA of the CDR3 is TGTGCCAGTAGTATATCGGCAGGGACCTATAATTCACCCCTCCACTTT.

DNA for the CDR3: TGTGCCAGCAGCCAAGATGGGACACTAGCGGGAGTTAGCATTCAGTACTTC. Amino acid sequence: CASSQDGTLAGVSIQYF. This chain joins TRBV3-1 (or the pseudogene TRBV3-2) and TRBJ2-4; 11 bases are shared with TRBD2. V lost 0 bases, J lost 9 bases, and 10 bases stayed unmatched. Germline CDR1 and CDR2: LGHDT and YNNKEL (reference sequence). The CDR3 runs 17 residues.

This clone was detected once. V and J are TRBV11-3 and TRBJ1-1; a possible D gene is TRBD1 (6 bases). Germline assignment: CDR1 SGHNT and CDR2 YENEEA. Between the trimmed V and J ends, which lost 8 bases and 0 bases, there was a span of 7 bases. The CDR3 covers 12 residues. DNA of the CDR3: TGTGCCAGCGGGACAATGAACACTGAAGCTTTCTTT. Protein sequence: CASGTMNTEAFF.

The chain links TRBV6-5 to TRBJ2-7; 7 bases fit TRBD1. CDR1 is MNHEY, CDR2 SVGAGI, per germline. CDR3 length equals 11 residues. The DNA for the CDR3 is TGTGCGACAGGGAGCATCAACGAGCAGTACTTC. This sequence encodes CATGSINEQYF.

CDR3 sequence: CASSLDSPDQPQHF. The CDR3 nucleotides are TGCGCCAGCAGCCTGGACAGTCCCGACCAGCCCCAGCATTTT. This chain uses TRBV5-1 with TRBJ1-5; TRBD1 is a possible D gene (6 bases). The germline CDR1 and CDR2 sequences are SGHRS and YFSETQ. The CDR3 is 14 amino acids. Trimming cost V 4 bases and J 7 bases, with 15 bases left between them.

This clone was recorded once. The rearrangement joins TRBV6-1 to TRBJ2-7; 13 nucleotides line up with TRBD2. The J segment lost 0 bases and the V segment lost 3 bases, leaving 11 bases of the junction unmatched. The CDR3 loop spans 19 amino acids. The germline CDR1 and CDR2 sequences are MNHNS and SASEGT. DNA of the CDR3: TGTGCCAGCAGTGAGACAGGGGGTCGACTAGCGGGAGGCTCCTACGAGCAGTACTTC. Amino acids: CASSETGGRLAGGSYEQYF.

The CDR3 is CASRPTQGTYNEQFF. In nucleotides, the CDR3 is TGTGCCAGCAGGCCTACCCAGGGAACCTACAATGAGCAGTTCTTC. This chain connects TRBV5-4 to TRBJ2-1; D is perhaps TRBD1 (5 bases). Germline CDR1 reads SGHNT; CDR2 reads YYREEE (reference sequence). CDR3 size: 15 residues. The V end was cut by 5 bases, the J end by 2 bases, with 14 bases between. Full variable domain (missing parts from reference TRBV5-4 and TRBJ2-1): ETGVTQSPTHLIKTRGQQVTLRCSSQSGHNTVSWYQQALGQGPQFIFQYYREEENGRGNFPPRFSGLQFPNYSSELNVNALELDDSALYLCASRPTQGTYNEQFFGPGTRLTVL.

In this sample, this clone turned up once. The gene calls are TRBV6-6 and TRBJ1-4, with D unclear. The ends were cut back, 6 bases at V and 6 bases at J, with 11 bases in the middle. Germline V gives CDR1 MNHNY, CDR2 SVGAGI (reference sequence). The CDR3 is 13 amino acids. CDR3 sequence reads: CASSLQSHEKLFF. The CDR3, as DNA: TGTGCCAGCAGCCTCCAGTCCCATGAAAAACTGTTTTTT.